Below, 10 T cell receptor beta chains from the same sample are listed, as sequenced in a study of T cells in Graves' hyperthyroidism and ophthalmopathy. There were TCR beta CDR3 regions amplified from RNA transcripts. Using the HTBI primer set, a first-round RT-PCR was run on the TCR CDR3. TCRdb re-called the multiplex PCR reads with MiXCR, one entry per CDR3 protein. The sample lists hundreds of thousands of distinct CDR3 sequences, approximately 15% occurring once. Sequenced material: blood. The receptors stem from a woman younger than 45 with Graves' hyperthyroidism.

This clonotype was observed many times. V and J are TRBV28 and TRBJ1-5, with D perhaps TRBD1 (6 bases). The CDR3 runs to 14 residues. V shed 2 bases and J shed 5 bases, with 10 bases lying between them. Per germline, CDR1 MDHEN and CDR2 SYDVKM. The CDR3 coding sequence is TGTGCCAGCAGTTTAATCCCAGGGGATCAGCCCCAGCATTTT. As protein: CASSLIPGDQPQHF. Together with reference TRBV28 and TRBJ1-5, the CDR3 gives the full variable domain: DVKVTQSSRYLVKRTGEKVFLECVQDMDHENMFWYRQDPGLGLRLIYFSYDVKMKEKGDIPEGYSVSREKKERFSLILESASTNQTSMYLCASSLIPGDQPQHFGDGTRLSIL.

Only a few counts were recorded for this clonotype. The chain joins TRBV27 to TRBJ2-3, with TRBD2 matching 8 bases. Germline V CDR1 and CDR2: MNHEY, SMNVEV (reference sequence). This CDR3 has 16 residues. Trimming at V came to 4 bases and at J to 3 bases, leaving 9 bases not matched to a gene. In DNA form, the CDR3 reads TGTGCCAGCAGTTGGGGGTTAGCGGGAAGGACAGATACGCAGTATTTT. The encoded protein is CASSWGLAGRTDTQYF.

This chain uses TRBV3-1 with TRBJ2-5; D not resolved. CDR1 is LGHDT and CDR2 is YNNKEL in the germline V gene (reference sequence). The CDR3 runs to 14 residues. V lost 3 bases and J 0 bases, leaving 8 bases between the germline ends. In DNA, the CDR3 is TGTGCCAGCAGCCACCACGACAACCAAGAGACCCAGTACTTC. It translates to CASSHHDNQETQYF.

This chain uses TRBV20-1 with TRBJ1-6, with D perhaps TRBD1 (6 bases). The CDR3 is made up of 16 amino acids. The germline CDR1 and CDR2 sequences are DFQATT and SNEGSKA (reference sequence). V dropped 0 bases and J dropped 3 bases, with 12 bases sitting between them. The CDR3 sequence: CSARDRTDIYNSPLHF. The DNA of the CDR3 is TGCAGTGCTAGAGACCGGACAGACATCTATAATTCACCCCTCCACTTT.

DNA for the CDR3: TGTGCGACGAGACCCGGCCCCGGTCGGACCGGGGAGCTGTTTTTT. Translated: CATRPGPGRTGELFF. The chain links TRBV6-2 or TRBV6-3 to TRBJ2-2; D gene uncertain. The germline CDR1 and CDR2 sequences are MNHEY and SVGEGT. This CDR3 is built from 15 residues.

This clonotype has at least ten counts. The CDR3: CASSSSGTVKGVGTDTQYF. CDR3 sequence (DNA): TGTGCCAGCAGCTCCTCCGGGACAGTAAAGGGCGTGGGCACAGATACGCAGTATTTT. The chain employs TRBV7-8 and TRBJ2-3, with 7 bases fitting TRBD1. The junction had 17 bases not matched to a gene; V was cut back by 4 bases and J by 1 base. The CDR3 is 19 amino acids. CDR1 SGHVS and CDR2 FQNEAQ come from the germline V gene.

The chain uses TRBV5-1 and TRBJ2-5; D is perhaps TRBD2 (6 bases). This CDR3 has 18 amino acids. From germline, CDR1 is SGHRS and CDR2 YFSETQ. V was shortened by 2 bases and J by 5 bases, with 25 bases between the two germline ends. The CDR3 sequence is CASSFFSGRVLAGETQYF. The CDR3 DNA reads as TGCGCCAGCAGCTTTTTCAGCGGGCGGGTACTAGCTGGGGAGACCCAGTACTTC.

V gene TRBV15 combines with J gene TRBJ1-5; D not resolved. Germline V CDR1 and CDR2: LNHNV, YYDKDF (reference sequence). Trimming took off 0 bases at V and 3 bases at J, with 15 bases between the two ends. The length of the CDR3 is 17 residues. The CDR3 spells CATSRDPHQSSNQPQHF. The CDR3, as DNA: TGTGCCACCAGCAGAGATCCCCATCAGTCTTCCAATCAGCCCCAGCATTTT.

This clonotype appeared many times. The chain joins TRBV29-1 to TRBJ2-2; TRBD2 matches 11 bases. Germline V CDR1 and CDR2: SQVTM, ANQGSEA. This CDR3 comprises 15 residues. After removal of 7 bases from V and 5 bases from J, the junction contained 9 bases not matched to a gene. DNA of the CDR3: TGCAGCGCCGTTACTAGCGGGAGACAAACCGGGGAGCTGTTTTTT. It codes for CSAVTSGRQTGELFF.

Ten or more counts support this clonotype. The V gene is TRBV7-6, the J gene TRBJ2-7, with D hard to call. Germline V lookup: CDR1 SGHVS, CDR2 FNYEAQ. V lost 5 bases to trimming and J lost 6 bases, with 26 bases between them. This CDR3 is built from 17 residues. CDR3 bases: TGTGCCAGCAGCCCATCGAGCCTACTTGAGTCGAAAGGCGAGCAGTACTTC. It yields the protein CASSPSSLLESKGEQYF.